This T cell receptor (beta chain) emerged from a study of T cell responses to AZD1222 COVID-19 vaccine. Study-level information: Samples with a second dose at about 4 or about 12 weeks were pooled together.

Using immunoSEQ multiplex PCR, the repertoire was profiled, and TCRdb retains in-frame clones only, with some absent. The sample includes about 150,000 clones, about 93% of them seen just once. This sequence was found in an adult in good health. Sample: peripheral blood, taken on day 0 of AZD1222 vaccination.

The CDR3 DNA sequence: TGTGCCAGCAGCTTAATGGACAGGGCCTCCTACCCACAGGGGACGCAGTATTTT. Amino acids: CASSLMDRASYPQGTQYF. The gene calls are TRBV7-2 and TRBJ2-3; 8 bases are a match to TRBD1. The CDR3 loop spans 18 amino acids. The germline V gene encodes CDR1 SGHTA and CDR2 FQGNSA. J gave up 9 bases and V 2 bases, and 19 bases lay outside the gene matches.